This TCR beta chain was sequenced for a study of cytomegalovirus exposure and HLA in healthy donors. Study outcomes and limitations: Analyses of presence and absence presupposed an approximately uniform sequencing depth across donors. Some public TCRs appeared in many individuals, while most sequences were rare.

In the PCR, 60 Vbeta and 13 Jbeta primers were used. Clones were sequenced by immunoSEQ multiplex PCR, and TCRdb holds only the in-frame ones, with some missing. The sample has over 120,000 clones, more than 9.5% seen once. The V segment lost 10 bases and the J segment 3 bases; nucleotides outside the gene matches: 4. The CDR3 covers 14 residues. The germline gives CDR1 ENHRY, CDR2 SYGVKD. Concerning this clone: Its matching antigen is unknown.

The chain carries TRBV10-3 and TRBJ2-3, with 13 positions matching TRBD2. This TCR derives from a man in his fifties in good health and CMV-seronegative. Sequencing was done on a sample of PBMCs. The CDR3 here is CATSTSGRTDTQYF. The CDR3 DNA reads as TGTGCCACCTCGACTAGCGGGAGGACAGATACGCAGTATTTT.